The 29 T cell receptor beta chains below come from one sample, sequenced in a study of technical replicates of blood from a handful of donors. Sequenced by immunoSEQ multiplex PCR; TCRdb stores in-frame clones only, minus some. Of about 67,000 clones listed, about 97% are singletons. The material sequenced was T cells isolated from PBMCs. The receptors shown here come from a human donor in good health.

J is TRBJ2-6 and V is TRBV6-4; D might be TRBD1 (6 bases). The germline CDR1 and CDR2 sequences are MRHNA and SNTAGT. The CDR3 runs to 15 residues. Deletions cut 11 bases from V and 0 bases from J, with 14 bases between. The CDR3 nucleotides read TGTGCCGGTATGACAGGCGCCTCTGGGGCCAACGTCCTGACTTTC. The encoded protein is CAGMTGASGANVLTF.

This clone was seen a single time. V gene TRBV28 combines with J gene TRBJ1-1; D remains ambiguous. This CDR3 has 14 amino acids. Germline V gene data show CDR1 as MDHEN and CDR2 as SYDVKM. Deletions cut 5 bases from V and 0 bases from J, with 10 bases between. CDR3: CASSPARLNTEAFF. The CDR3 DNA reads TGTGCCAGCAGTCCCGCTAGGCTGAACACTGAAGCTTTCTTT.

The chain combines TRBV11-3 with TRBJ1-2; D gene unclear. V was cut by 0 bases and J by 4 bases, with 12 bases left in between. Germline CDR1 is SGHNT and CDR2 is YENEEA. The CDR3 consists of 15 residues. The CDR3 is CASSLDMTTAYGYTF. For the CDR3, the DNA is TGTGCCAGCAGCTTAGATATGACAACCGCCTATGGCTACACCTTC.

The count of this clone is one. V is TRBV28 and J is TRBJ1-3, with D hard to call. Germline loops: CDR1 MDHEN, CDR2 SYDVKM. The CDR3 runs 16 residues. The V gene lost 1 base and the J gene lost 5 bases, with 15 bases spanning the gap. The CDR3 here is CASSLSAVHRRNTIYF. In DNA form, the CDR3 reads TGTGCCAGCAGTTTATCCGCGGTTCATAGGCGAAACACCATATATTTT.

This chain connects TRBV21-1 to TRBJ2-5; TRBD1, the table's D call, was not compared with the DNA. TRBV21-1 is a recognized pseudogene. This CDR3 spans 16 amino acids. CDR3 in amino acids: CASSPWTGGPEKTQYF. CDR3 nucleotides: TGTGCCAGCAGCCCTTGGACAGGAGGGCCTGAGAAGACCCAGTACTTC.

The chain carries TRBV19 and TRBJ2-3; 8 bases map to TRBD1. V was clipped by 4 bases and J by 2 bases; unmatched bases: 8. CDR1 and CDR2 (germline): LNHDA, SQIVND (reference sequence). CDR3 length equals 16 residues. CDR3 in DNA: TGTGCCAGTAGTAACCCCGGGACAGGAATCACAGATACGCAGTATTTT. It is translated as CASSNPGTGITDTQYF.

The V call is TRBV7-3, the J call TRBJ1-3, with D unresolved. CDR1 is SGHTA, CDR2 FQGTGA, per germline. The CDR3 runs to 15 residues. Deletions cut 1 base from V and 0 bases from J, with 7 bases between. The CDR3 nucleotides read TGTGCCAGCAGCTTAAATGGCCCCTCTGGAAACACCATATATTTT. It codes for CASSLNGPSGNTIYF.

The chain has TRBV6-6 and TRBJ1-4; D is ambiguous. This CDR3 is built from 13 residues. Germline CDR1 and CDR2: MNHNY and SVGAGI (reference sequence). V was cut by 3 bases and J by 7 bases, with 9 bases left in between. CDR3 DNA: TGTGCCAGCAGTTATATTGGGAGTGAAAAACTGTTTTTT. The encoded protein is CASSYIGSEKLFF.

CDR3 DNA: TGTGCCAGCAGTTTTAACAGGGAGGAGCAGTACTTC. Residues: CASSFNREEQYF. This chain connects TRBV6-6 to TRBJ2-7; D possibly corresponds to TRBD1 (6 bases). The germline V gene encodes CDR1 MNHNY and CDR2 SVGAGI (reference sequence). The CDR3 contains 12 residues. The germline V and J ends were trimmed by 4 bases and 7 bases, with 11 bases remaining between them.

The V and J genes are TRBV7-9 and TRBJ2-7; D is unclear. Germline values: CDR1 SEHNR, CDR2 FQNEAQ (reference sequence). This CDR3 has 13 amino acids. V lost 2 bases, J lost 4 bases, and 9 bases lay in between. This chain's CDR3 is CASSLLHHYEQYF. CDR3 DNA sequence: TGTGCCAGCAGCTTATTACATCATTACGAGCAGTACTTC.

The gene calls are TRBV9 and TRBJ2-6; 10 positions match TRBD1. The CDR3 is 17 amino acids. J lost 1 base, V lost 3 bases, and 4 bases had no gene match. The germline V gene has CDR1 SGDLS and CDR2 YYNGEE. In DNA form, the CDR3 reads TGTGCCAGCAGCGAGACAGGGGGCATATCTGGGGCCAACGTCCTGACTTTC. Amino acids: CASSETGGISGANVLTF.

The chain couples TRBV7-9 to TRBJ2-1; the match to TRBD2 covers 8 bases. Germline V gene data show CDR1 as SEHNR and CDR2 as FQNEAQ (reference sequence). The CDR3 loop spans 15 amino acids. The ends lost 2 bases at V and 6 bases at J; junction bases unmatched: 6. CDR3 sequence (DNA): TGTGCCAGCAGCTTACGGGAGGGAGAGGTCAATGAGCAGTTCTTC. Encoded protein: CASSLREGEVNEQFF.

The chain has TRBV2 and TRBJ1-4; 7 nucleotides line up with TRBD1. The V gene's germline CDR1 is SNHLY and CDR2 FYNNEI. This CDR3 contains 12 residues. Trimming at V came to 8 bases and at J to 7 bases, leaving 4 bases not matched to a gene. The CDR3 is CASGQESEKLFF. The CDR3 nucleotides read TGTGCCAGCGGACAGGAAAGTGAAAAACTGTTTTTT.

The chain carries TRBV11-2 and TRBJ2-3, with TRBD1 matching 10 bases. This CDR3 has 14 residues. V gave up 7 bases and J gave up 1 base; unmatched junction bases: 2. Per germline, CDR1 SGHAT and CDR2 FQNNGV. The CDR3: CASTGTGGTDTQYF. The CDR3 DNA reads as TGTGCCAGCACCGGGACAGGGGGCACAGATACGCAGTATTTT.

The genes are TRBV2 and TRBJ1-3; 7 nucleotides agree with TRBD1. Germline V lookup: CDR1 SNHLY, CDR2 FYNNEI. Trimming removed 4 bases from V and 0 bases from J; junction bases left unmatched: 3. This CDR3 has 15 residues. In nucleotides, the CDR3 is TGTGCCAGCAGTGCGGACAGGTACTCTGGAAACACCATATATTTT. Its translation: CASSADRYSGNTIYF.

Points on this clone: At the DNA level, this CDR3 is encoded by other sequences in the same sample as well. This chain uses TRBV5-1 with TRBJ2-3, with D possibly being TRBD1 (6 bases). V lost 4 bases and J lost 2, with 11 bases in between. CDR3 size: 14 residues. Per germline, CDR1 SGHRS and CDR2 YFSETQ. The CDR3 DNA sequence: TGCGCCAGCAGCCTAGGACAGATCACAGATACGCAGTATTTT. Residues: CASSLGQITDTQYF.

Written as DNA, the CDR3 is TGTGCCTGGAGTGTCGGGGGGGGTTATAACGAGCAGTACTTC. This sequence encodes CAWSVGGGYNEQYF. This rearrangement joins TRBV30 to TRBJ2-7; 8 bases fit TRBD2. This CDR3 has 14 amino acids. Looked up from germline, CDR1 is GTSNPN and CDR2 is SVGIG (reference sequence). After removal of 0 bases from V and 5 bases from J, the junction contained 6 bases not matched to a gene.

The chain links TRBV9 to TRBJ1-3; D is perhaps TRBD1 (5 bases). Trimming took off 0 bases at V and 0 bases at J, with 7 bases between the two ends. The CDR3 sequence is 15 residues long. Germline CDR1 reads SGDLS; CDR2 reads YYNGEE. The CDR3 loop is CASSVGQNSGNTIYF. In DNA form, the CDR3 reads TGTGCCAGCAGCGTAGGACAGAACTCTGGAAACACCATATATTTT.

The CDR3 DNA reads as TGTGCCAGCAGTGTCACAACTAATGAAAAACTGTTTTTT. Translation gives CASSVTTNEKLFF. J is TRBJ1-4 and V is TRBV6-1, with D uncertain. With 4 bases removed from V and 0 bases from J, the gap between germline ends came to 3 bases. The CDR3 has 13 residues. CDR1 and CDR2 (germline): MNHNS, SASEGT.

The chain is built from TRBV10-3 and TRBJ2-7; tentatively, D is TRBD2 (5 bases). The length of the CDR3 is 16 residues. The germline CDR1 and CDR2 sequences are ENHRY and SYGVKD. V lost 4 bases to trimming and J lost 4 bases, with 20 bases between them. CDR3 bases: TGTGCCATCAGTGGGATTTTAAGCGGCGTTCTTTACGAGCAGTACTTC. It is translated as CAISGILSGVLYEQYF.

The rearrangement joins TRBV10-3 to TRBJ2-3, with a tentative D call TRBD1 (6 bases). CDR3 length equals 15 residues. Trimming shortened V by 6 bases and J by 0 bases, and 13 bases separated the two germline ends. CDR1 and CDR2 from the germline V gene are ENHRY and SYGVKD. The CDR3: CAIRDRTSSTDTQYF. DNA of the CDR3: TGTGCCATCAGAGACAGGACTTCTAGCACAGATACGCAGTATTTT.

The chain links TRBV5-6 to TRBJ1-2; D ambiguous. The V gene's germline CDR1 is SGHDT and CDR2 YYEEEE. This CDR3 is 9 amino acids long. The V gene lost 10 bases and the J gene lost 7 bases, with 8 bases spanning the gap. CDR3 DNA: TGTGCCGGGGAGGGTGGCTACACCTTC. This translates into CAGEGGYTF.

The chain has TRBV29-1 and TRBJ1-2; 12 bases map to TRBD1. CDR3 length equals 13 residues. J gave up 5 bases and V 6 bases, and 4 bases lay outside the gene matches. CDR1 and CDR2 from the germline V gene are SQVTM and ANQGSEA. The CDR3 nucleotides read TGCAGCGTACGGGACAGGGGGCTTTATGGCTACACCTTC. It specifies CSVRDRGLYGYTF.

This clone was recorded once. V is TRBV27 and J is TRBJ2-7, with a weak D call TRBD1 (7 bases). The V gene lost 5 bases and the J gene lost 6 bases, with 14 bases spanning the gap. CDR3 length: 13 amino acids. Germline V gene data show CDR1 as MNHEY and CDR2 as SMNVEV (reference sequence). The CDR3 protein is CASSLYRGGEQYF. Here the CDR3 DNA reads TGTGCCAGCAGTCTATACAGGGGAGGCGAGCAGTACTTC.

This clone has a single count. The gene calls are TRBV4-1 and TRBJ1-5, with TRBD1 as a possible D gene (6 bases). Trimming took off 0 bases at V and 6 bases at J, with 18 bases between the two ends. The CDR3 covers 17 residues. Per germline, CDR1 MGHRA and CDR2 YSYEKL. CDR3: CASSQERTAVFSQPQHF. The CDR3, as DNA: TGCGCCAGCAGCCAAGAAAGGACAGCAGTATTCAGTCAGCCCCAGCATTTT.

In nucleotides, the CDR3 is TGTGCCTGGAGTCTAGCGGGAGAAGTTACGCAGTATTTT. Translated, it gives CAWSLAGEVTQYF. The chain links TRBV30 to TRBJ2-3; TRBD2 matches at 10 bases. Germline CDR1 reads GTSNPN; CDR2 reads SVGIG (reference sequence). V lost 2 bases, J lost 8 bases, and 4 bases stayed unmatched. The CDR3 is 13 amino acids. Based on the CDR3 plus reference TRBV30 and TRBJ2-3, the full variable domain is SQTIHQWPATLVQPVGSPLSLECTVEGTSNPNLYWYRQAAGRGLQLLFYSVGIGQISSEVPQNLSASRPQDRQFILSSKKLLLSDSGFYLCAWSLAGEVTQYFGPGTRLTVL.

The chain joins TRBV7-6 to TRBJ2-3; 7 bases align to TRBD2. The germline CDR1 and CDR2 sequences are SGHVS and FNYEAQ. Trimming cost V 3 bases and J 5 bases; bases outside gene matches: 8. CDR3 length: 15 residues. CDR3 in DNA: TGTGCCAGCAGCTTGGCGGCGGGAGCCTTAGATACGCAGTATTTT. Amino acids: CASSLAAGALDTQYF.

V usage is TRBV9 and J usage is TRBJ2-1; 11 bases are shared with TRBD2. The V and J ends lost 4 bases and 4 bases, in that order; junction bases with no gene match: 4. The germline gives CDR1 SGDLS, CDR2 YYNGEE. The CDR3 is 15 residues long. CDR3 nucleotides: TGTGCCAGCAGCATCCTAGCGGGAGGTTACAATGAGCAGTTCTTC. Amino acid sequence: CASSILAGGYNEQFF. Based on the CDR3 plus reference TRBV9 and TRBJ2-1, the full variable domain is DSGVTQTPKHLITATGQRVTLRCSPRSGDLSVYWYQQSLDQGLQFLIQYYNGEERAKGNILERFSAQQFPDLHSELNLSSLELGDSALYFCASSILAGGYNEQFFGPGTRLTVL.

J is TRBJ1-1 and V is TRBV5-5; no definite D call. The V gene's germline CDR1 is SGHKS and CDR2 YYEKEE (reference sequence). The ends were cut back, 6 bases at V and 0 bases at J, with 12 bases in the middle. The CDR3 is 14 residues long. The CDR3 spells CASISLRVNTEAFF. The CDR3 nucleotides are TGTGCCAGCATCTCACTCCGAGTGAACACTGAAGCTTTCTTT.